The 23 T cell receptor beta chains below all came from one sample that was sequenced in a study of cytomegalovirus exposure and HLA in healthy donors. PCR used 60 Vbeta primers and 13 Jbeta primers. Clones were sequenced by immunoSEQ multiplex PCR, and TCRdb holds only the in-frame ones, with some missing. The data show about 190,000 clones, roughly four fifths seen once. Sequencing used PBMCs. The receptors come from a woman aged 18-35 years in good health and CMV-seropositive.

This clone was seen a few times. V gene TRBV28 combines with J gene TRBJ2-2; weak D call: TRBD1 (6 bases). Trimming shortened V by 5 bases and J by 6 bases, and 13 bases separated the two germline ends. This CDR3 is built from 14 residues. The V gene's germline CDR1 is MDHEN and CDR2 SYDVKM. CDR3 nucleotide sequence: TGTGCCAGCAGTATTACAGGGTTGGCCGGGGAGCTGTTTTTT. This translates into CASSITGLAGELFF.

The gene calls are TRBV5-4 and TRBJ2-5; 9 nucleotides match TRBD2. The CDR3 has 15 residues. Germline V gene lookup returns CDR1 SGHNT and CDR2 YYREEE (reference sequence). Trimming removed 1 base from V and 5 bases from J; junction bases left unmatched: 6. The CDR3 spells CASSLRRGGGETQYF. The CDR3 coding sequence is TGTGCCAGCAGCTTGCGGCGGGGGGGCGGCGAGACCCAGTACTTC.

The sample holds a few counts of this clone. In DNA, the CDR3 is TGTGCCAGCAGCCCTACTAGCGGGGGTTCAGGGAATGAGCAGTTCTTC. Its translation: CASSPTSGGSGNEQFF. The rearrangement uses TRBV7-9 and TRBJ2-1, with 11 bases identical to TRBD2. V gave up 5 bases and J gave up 7 bases; unmatched junction bases: 10. In germline, CDR1 is SEHNR, CDR2 FQNEAQ (reference sequence). The CDR3 is 16 amino acids.

This rearrangement joins TRBV10-3 to TRBJ1-6, with D perhaps TRBD1 (6 bases). Trimming shortened V by 0 bases and J by 7 bases, and 10 bases separated the two germline ends. This CDR3 comprises 15 residues. The germline V gene has CDR1 ENHRY and CDR2 SYGVKD. The CDR3 DNA follows: TGTGCCATCAGTGAGTCTCAGGGGCCAAATTCACCCCTCCACTTT. It yields the protein CAISESQGPNSPLHF.

The V and J genes are TRBV19 and TRBJ2-3; 10 bases are a match to TRBD1. V trimming: 10 bases; J trimming: 4 bases; junction bases outside the gene matches: 11. This CDR3 is 15 amino acids long. CDR1 and CDR2 (germline): LNHDA, SQIVND (reference sequence). The chain's CDR3 is CATSLGQGDPDTQYF. Here the CDR3 DNA reads TGTGCCACCTCCTTAGGACAGGGGGACCCAGATACGCAGTATTTT.

This clone was seen a few times. This rearrangement joins TRBV6-1 to TRBJ2-6, with 7 bases aligning to TRBD1. Germline CDR1 and CDR2: MNHNS and SASEGT. This CDR3 is 15 amino acids long. With 4 bases clipped from V and 4 bases from J, the junction kept 4 bases outside the gene matches. The CDR3 region is CASSVDRAGANVLTF. CDR3 nucleotide sequence: TGTGCCAGCAGTGTTGACAGGGCGGGGGCCAACGTCCTGACTTTC.

The V and J genes are TRBV6-6 and TRBJ2-1; TRBD1 agrees at 7 bases. Looked up from germline, CDR1 is MNHNY and CDR2 is SVGAGI (reference sequence). Trimming cost V 5 bases and J 1 base; bases outside gene matches: 5. The CDR3 spans 15 residues. In DNA, the CDR3 is TGTGCCAGCAGTCGACCGGGACAGTCCTACAATGAGCAGTTCTTC. It codes for CASSRPGQSYNEQFF.

This clone has only a few counts. V is TRBV30 and J is TRBJ2-3; no firm D call. The CDR3 sequence is 17 residues long. The V end was cut by 0 bases, the J end by 0 bases, with 16 bases between. Germline V gives CDR1 GTSNPN, CDR2 SVGIG (reference sequence). CDR3 protein: CAWSVSGRYSSTDTQYF. CDR3 DNA: TGTGCCTGGAGTGTAAGTGGCAGGTATTCTAGCACAGATACGCAGTATTTT.

The chain carries TRBV28 and TRBJ2-1; 8 positions match TRBD2. CDR1 MDHEN and CDR2 SYDVKM come from the germline V gene. This CDR3 is 16 amino acids long. The J segment lost 9 bases and the V segment lost 3 bases, leaving 13 bases of the junction unmatched. The CDR3 region is CASSFFRGGITVEQFF. The CDR3 DNA sequence: TGTGCCAGCAGTTTTTTCCGGGGGGGTATTACGGTTGAGCAGTTCTTC.

This chain joins TRBV28 and TRBJ1-2; no firm D call. The CDR3 loop spans 16 amino acids. V lost 6 bases to trimming and J lost 0 bases, with 17 bases between them. Germline V gene data show CDR1 as MDHEN and CDR2 as SYDVKM. Written as DNA, the CDR3 is TGTGCCAGCAGCCCTCGGGTTGGAATAGCTAACTATGGCTACACCTTC. Translation gives CASSPRVGIANYGYTF.

The chain employs TRBV27 and TRBJ1-2, with 11 bases aligning to TRBD1. Germline V gene data show CDR1 as MNHEY and CDR2 as SMNVEV (reference sequence). The CDR3 spans 19 residues. The V and J ends lost 8 bases and 5 bases, in that order; junction bases with no gene match: 22. The CDR3: CASAPGTGGLARAVYGYTF. The DNA for the CDR3 is TGTGCCAGCGCCCCGGGGACAGGGGGTCTGGCGAGGGCCGTTTATGGCTACACCTTC.

In regard to this clone: The sample carries other DNA sequences with the same CDR3. V gene TRBV4-1 combines with J gene TRBJ2-7, with 7 positions matching TRBD2. The germline CDR1 and CDR2 sequences are MGHRA and YSYEKL. CDR3 size: 16 residues. With V trimmed by 1 base and J by 2 bases, 8 bases remained unmatched. CDR3 sequence: CASSQGRRLAAYEQYF. DNA of the CDR3: TGCGCCAGCAGCCAAGGAAGACGGCTAGCGGCCTACGAGCAGTACTTC.

CDR3 nucleotides: TGTGCCAGCAGCCGGGTGAGCGACAATGAGCAGTTCTTC. Translation: CASSRVSDNEQFF. The rearrangement links TRBV5-4 to TRBJ2-1; unclear D gene. V lost 4 bases, J lost 5 bases, and 10 bases lay in between. The CDR3 has 13 residues. CDR1 is SGHNT, CDR2 YYREEE, per germline (reference sequence).

The V call is TRBV6-6, the J call TRBJ1-1; a possible D gene is TRBD1 (6 bases). CDR1 is MNHNY, CDR2 SVGAGI, per germline (reference sequence). The CDR3 sequence is 14 residues long. The V gene lost 0 bases and the J gene lost 4 bases, with 9 bases spanning the gap. The CDR3: CASSYSGGATEAFF. The CDR3, as DNA: TGTGCCAGCAGTTACTCGGGGGGGGCCACTGAAGCTTTCTTT.

The chain combines TRBV19 with TRBJ1-4, with D maybe TRBD1 (6 bases). The germline V and J ends were trimmed by 4 bases and 3 bases, with 15 bases remaining between them. The germline V gene has CDR1 LNHDA and CDR2 SQIVND (reference sequence). The CDR3 length is 16 residues. CDR3 DNA: TGTGCCAGTAGTACCTCTACAGGGATCGCTAATGAAAAACTGTTTTTT. Translating it yields CASSTSTGIANEKLFF.

As DNA, the CDR3 is TGTGCCAGCAGTTTATGGGCGCCTCCTCGGGGGGGGGCCAACGTCCTGACTTTC. This codes for CASSLWAPPRGGANVLTF. The chain has TRBV27 and TRBJ2-6, with D possibly being TRBD2 (6 bases). V gave up 1 base and J gave up 4 bases, with 17 bases separating them. Per the germline V gene, CDR1 is MNHEY and CDR2 is SMNVEV (reference sequence). The CDR3 loop spans 18 amino acids.

The table lists this clone with a few counts. The rearrangement links TRBV7-9 to TRBJ2-3; D is undetermined. From germline, CDR1 is SEHNR and CDR2 FQNEAQ (reference sequence). Between the trimmed V and J ends, which lost 5 bases and 2 bases, there was a span of 5 bases. CDR3 length: 12 residues. CDR3: CASSASTDTQYF. The DNA for the CDR3 is TGTGCCAGCAGCGCGTCCACAGATACGCAGTATTTT.

This chain links TRBV7-7 with TRBJ2-1; 10 positions match TRBD1. The CDR3 runs 15 residues. Trimming took 4 bases from V and 6 from J; bases not matched to a gene: 6. The V gene's germline CDR1 is SSHAT and CDR2 FNYEAQ (reference sequence). DNA of the CDR3: TGTGCCAGCAGCTCGACAGGGGGCCGCGGCAATGAGCAGTTCTTC. Residues: CASSSTGGRGNEQFF.

The V gene is TRBV7-2, the J gene TRBJ2-3, with TRBD2 as a possible D gene (6 bases). Germline V CDR1 and CDR2: SGHTA, FQGNSA. There are 15 residues in the CDR3. V shed 2 bases and J shed 0 bases, with 9 bases lying between them. CDR3 amino acids: CASSLWGVSTDTQYF. For the CDR3, the DNA is TGTGCCAGCAGCTTATGGGGGGTTAGCACAGATACGCAGTATTTT.

The V and J genes are TRBV5-1 and TRBJ2-1; D is perhaps TRBD2 (6 bases). V was cut by 7 bases and J by 5 bases, with 25 bases left in between. Germline values: CDR1 SGHRS, CDR2 YFSETQ. The CDR3 has 17 amino acids. CDR3 region: CASRRQRATTRNNEQFF. The CDR3 bases are TGCGCCAGCCGACGGCAGCGGGCGACGACTAGGAACAATGAGCAGTTCTTC.

This clone was seen a handful of times. This chain links TRBV5-1 with TRBJ2-3, with TRBD1 matching over 7 bases. This CDR3 contains 17 residues. V gave up 0 bases and J gave up 2 bases; unmatched junction bases: 9. Germline V gene sequence: CDR1 SGHRS, CDR2 YFSETQ. CDR3 residues: CASSLDAQGVNTDTQYF. CDR3 nucleotide sequence: TGCGCCAGCAGCTTGGACGCTCAGGGGGTCAACACAGATACGCAGTATTTT. The full variable domain, completed using reference TRBV5-1 and TRBJ2-3, is KAGVTQTPRYLIKTRGQQVTLSCSPISGHRSVSWYQQTPGQGLQFLFEYFSETQRNKGNFPGRFSGRQFSNSRSEMNVSTLELGDSALYLCASSLDAQGVNTDTQYFGPGTRLTVL.

This chain joins TRBV5-4 and TRBJ2-1, with TRBD1 as a possible D gene (5 bases). The CDR3 length is 12 residues. Trimming cost V 5 bases and J 5 bases, with 8 bases left between them. Germline V lookup: CDR1 SGHNT, CDR2 YYREEE (reference sequence). CDR3 sequence: CASRVQDNEQFF. Written as DNA, the CDR3 is TGTGCCAGCAGGGTACAGGACAATGAGCAGTTCTTC.

The rearrangement uses TRBV7-9 and TRBJ1-5; D is uncertain. From germline, CDR1 is SEHNR and CDR2 FQNEAQ (reference sequence). The V end was cut by 3 bases, the J end by 6 bases, with 6 bases between. The CDR3 runs 12 residues. CDR3 DNA: TGTGCCAGCAGCTTCGAGGGTCAGCCCCAGCATTTT. Its translation is CASSFEGQPQHF.